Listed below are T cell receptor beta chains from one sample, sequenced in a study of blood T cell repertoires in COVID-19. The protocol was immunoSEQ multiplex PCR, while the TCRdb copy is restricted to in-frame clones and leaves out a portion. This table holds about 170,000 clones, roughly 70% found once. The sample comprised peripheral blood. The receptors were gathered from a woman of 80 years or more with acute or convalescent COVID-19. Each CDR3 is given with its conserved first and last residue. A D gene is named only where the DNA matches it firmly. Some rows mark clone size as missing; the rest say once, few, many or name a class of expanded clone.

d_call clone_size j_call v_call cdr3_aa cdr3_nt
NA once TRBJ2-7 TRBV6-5 CASSLGPIGSYEQYF TGTGCCAGCAGCTTGGGCCCCATCGGCTCCTACGAGCAGTACTTC
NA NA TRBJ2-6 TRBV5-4 CASSLVLSGANVLTF TGTGCCAGCAGCTTGGTACTCTCTGGGGCCAACGTCCTGACTTTC
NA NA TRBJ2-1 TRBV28 CASSRYNEQFF TGTGCCAGCAGTCGGTACAATGAGCAGTTCTTC
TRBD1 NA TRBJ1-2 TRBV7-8 CASSLVQGAYGYTF TGTGCCAGCAGCTTAGTACAGGGGGCCTATGGCTACACCTTC
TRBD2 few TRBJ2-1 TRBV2 CASSVGGSFDEQFF TGTGCCAGCAGTGTTGGCGGGAGTTTCGATGAGCAGTTCTTC
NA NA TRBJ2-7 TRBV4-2 CASRDRNYEQYF TGTGCCAGCAGGGACAGAAACTACGAGCAGTACTTC
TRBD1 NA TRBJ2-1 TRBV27 CASSASGTGGVNEQFF TGTGCCAGCAGTGCCTCCGGGACAGGGGGGGTCAATGAGCAGTTCTTC
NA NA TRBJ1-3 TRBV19 CASSGKGRYSGNTIYF TGTGCCAGTAGTGGTAAGGGGCGGTACTCTGGAAACACCATATATTTT
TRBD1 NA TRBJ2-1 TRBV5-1 CASSLEGTGYDEQFF TGCGCCAGCAGCTTGGAAGGGACAGGGTACGATGAGCAGTTCTTC
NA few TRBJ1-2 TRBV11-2 CASSSNWGVLDYGYTF TGTGCCAGCAGCTCAAATTGGGGAGTATTGGACTATGGCTACACCTTC
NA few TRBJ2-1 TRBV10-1 CASSATAYNEQFF TGCGCCAGCAGTGCCACAGCCTACAATGAGCAGTTCTTC
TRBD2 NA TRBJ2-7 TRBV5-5 CASSLGLAGDSFYEQYF TGTGCCAGCAGCTTGGGGCTAGCGGGAGATTCCTTCTACGAGCAGTACTTC
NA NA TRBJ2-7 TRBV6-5 CASSYSRGGSYEQYF TGTGCCAGCAGTTACTCGAGGGGGGGATCCTACGAGCAGTACTTC
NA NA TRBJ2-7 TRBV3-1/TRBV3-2 CASSPSPYEQYF TGTGCCAGCAGCCCTTCTCCGTACGAGCAGTACTTC
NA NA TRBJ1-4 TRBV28 CASSDSVSRGELFF TGTGCCAGCAGCGACAGTGTTAGCCGGGGGGAACTGTTTTTT
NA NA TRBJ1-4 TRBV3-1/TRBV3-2 CASSQPIARTAANEKLFF TGTGCCAGCAGCCAACCCATCGCGAGGACAGCCGCTAATGAAAAACTGTTTTTT
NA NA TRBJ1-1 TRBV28 CASSTPGLMNTEAFF TGTGCCAGCAGTACCCCAGGTCTCATGAACACTGAAGCTTTCTTT
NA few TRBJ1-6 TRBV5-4 CASSRQPYNSPLHF TGTGCCAGCAGCCGACAGCCCTATAATTCACCCCTCCACTTT
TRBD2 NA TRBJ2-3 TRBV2 CASGQREGPDTQYF TGTGCCAGTGGGCAACGGGAGGGCCCGGATACGCAGTATTTT
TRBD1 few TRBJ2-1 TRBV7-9 CASSLNIGQGYNEQFF TGTGCCAGCAGCTTAAATATCGGACAGGGCTACAATGAGCAGTTCTTC
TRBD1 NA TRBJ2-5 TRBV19 CASGLGTGGSQETQYF TGTGCCAGCGGCTTAGGGACAGGGGGCTCCCAAGAGACCCAGTACTTC
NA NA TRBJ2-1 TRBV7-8 CASSLDRGTSYNEQFF TGTGCCAGCAGCTTAGATCGGGGGACGTCCTACAATGAGCAGTTCTTC
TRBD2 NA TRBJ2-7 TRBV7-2 CASSGLADSYEQYF TGTGCCAGCAGCGGACTAGCGGACTCCTACGAGCAGTACTTC
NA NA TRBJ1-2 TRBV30 CAWSDPPGGYTF TGTGCCTGGAGTGACCCCCCGGGGGGCTACACCTTC
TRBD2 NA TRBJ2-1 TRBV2 CASNLGTSGYNEQFF TGTGCCAGCAATCTCGGGACTAGCGGATACAATGAGCAGTTCTTC
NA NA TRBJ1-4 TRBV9 CASSAGGSGEKLFF TGTGCCAGCAGCGCGGGGGGATCGGGTGAAAAACTGTTTTTT
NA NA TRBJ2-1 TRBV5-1 CASSKDGLRQNYNEQFF TGCGCCAGCAGCAAGGACGGACTCCGACAAAACTACAATGAGCAGTTCTTC
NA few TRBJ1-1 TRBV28 CASSFGWGRSFEAFF TGTGCCAGCAGTTTTGGGTGGGGGCGTTCATTTGAAGCTTTCTTT
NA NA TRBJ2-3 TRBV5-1 CASSIQVSTDTQYF TGCGCCAGCAGCATACAGGTTAGCACAGATACGCAGTATTTT
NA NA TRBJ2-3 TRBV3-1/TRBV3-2 CASSRITPPDTQYF TGTGCCAGCAGCCGAATAACTCCACCAGATACGCAGTATTTT
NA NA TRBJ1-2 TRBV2 CASSEQGIYGYTF TGTGCCAGCAGTGAACAGGGGATCTATGGCTACACCTTC
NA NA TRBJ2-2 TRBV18 CASSTRGTATGELFF TGTGCCAGCTCGACCAGAGGGACTGCCACCGGGGAGCTGTTTTTT
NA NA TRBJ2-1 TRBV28 CASSFQSYNEQFF TGTGCCAGCAGTTTCCAGTCCTACAATGAGCAGTTCTTC
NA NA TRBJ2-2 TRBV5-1 CASSLNRFTGELFF TGCGCCAGCAGCTTGAATCGGTTTACCGGGGAGCTGTTTTTT
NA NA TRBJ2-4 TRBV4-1 CASSQQDLGDGRNIQYF TGCGCCAGCAGCCAACAAGACCTCGGGGATGGGAGGAACATTCAGTACTTC
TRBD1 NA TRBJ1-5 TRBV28 CASSLGQGYQPQHF TGTGCCAGCAGTTTGGGACAGGGGTATCAGCCCCAGCATTTT
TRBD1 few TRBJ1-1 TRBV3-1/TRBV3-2 CASSPRDRGMTEAFF TGTGCCAGCAGCCCAAGGGACAGGGGGATGACTGAAGCTTTCTTT
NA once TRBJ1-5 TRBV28 CASTHGGQGTFQYQPQHF TGTGCCAGCACCCACGGAGGTCAGGGGACGTTTCAGTATCAGCCCCAGCATTTT
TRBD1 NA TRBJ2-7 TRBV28 CASSRQGGIFYEQYF TGTGCCAGCAGCCGACAGGGGGGGATCTTCTACGAGCAGTACTTC
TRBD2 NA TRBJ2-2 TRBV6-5 CASSGTSFGELFF TGTGCCAGCAGCGGGACTAGCTTCGGGGAGCTGTTTTTT
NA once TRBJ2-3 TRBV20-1 CSASGSPSLSTDTQYF TGCAGTGCTAGTGGGTCCCCTAGCCTTAGCACAGATACGCAGTATTTT
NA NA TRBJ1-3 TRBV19 CASSSGPGNTIYF TGTGCCAGTAGTTCAGGGCCTGGAAACACCATATATTTT
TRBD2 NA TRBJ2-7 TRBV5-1 CASSFLAGGPAGEQYF TGCGCCAGCAGCTTTCTAGCGGGAGGGCCGGCTGGGGAGCAGTACTTC
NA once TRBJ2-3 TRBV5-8 CASSFEAGDTDTQYF TGTGCCAGCAGCTTCGAGGCAGGGGACACAGATACGCAGTATTTT
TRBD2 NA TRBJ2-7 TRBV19 CASSIDHKTSDSYEQYF TGTGCCAGTAGTATAGATCATAAGACTAGCGATTCCTACGAGCAGTACTTC
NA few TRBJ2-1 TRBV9 CASSRTSAGGIHEQFF TGTGCCAGCAGCCGTACCTCAGCGGGTGGGATCCATGAGCAGTTCTTC
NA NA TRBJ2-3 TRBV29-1 CSTAARGDTQYF TGCAGCACTGCGGCGCGTGGAGATACGCAGTATTTT
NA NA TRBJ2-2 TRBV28 CASRLAAAGTGELFF TGTGCCAGCAGGCTTGCGGCGGCCGGAACCGGGGAGCTGTTTTTT
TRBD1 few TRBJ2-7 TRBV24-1 CATEGQGAYEQYF TGTGCCACGGAGGGACAGGGGGCCTACGAGCAGTACTTC
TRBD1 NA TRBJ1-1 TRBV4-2 CASSHGKGQGFTEAFF TGTGCCAGCAGCCATGGAAAAGGACAGGGGTTCACTGAAGCTTTCTTT
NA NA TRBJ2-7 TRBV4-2 CASSQAAQRSSYEQYF TGTGCCAGCAGCCAAGCGGCCCAGCGGAGCTCCTACGAGCAGTACTTC
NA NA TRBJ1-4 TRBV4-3 CASSLELVREKLFF TGCGCCAGCAGCCTAGAGCTGGTCCGGGAAAAACTGTTTTTT
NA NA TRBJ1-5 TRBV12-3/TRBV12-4 CASRFSNQPQHF TGTGCCAGCAGGTTCTCGAATCAGCCCCAGCATTTT
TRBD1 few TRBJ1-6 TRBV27 CASSFEGRGVNSPLHF TGTGCCAGCAGTTTTGAAGGCAGGGGGGTTAATTCACCCCTCCACTTT
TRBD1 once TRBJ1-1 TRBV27 CASSSQGAGALTEAFF TGTGCCAGCAGTTCACAGGGGGCGGGGGCCCTAACTGAAGCTTTCTTT
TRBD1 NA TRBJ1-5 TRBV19 CASSVRQGNQPQHF TGTGCCAGTAGTGTTCGACAGGGGAATCAGCCCCAGCATTTT
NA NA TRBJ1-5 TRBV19 CASSHSYVDGDQPQHF TGTGCCAGTAGCCACTCATATGTCGACGGGGATCAGCCCCAGCATTTT
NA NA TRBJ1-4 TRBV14 CASRKANEKLFF TGTGCCAGCAGAAAAGCGAATGAAAAACTGTTTTTT
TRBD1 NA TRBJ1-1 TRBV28 CASSSPTGGRTEAFF TGTGCCAGCAGTTCCCCGACAGGGGGCCGCACTGAAGCTTTCTTT